This TCR beta chain comes out of a study of T cell repertoires in cytomegalovirus infection. Turning to the study itself: In public TCR beta signatures, there were indications of both CMV infection and matching HLA type.

This clonotype was seen only a few times. Its target is unknown. The CDR3 contains 16 residues. Trimming took 0 bases from V and 7 from J, leaving 16 bases between them. From germline, CDR1 is LGHNA and CDR2 YSLEER. One entry per CDR3 protein results from TCRdb running MiXCR on the reads. This table holds 570,000 or so distinct CDR3 sequences, about 40% found once. The sequenced sample was cultured PBMCs, obtained from culture after CMV antigen stimulation. The rearrangement links TRBV4-3 to TRBJ2-1, with D possibly TRBD2 on 6 matching bases. The sequence was obtained from a human donor in good health (CMV status not recorded). Some clones in this sample may be carry-over from other donors' samples. The CDR3 nucleotides read TGCGCCAGCAGCCAAGATTGGAGGGAAGTGGCGAATGAGCAGTTCTTC. Translated: CASSQDWREVANEQFF.